This T cell receptor (beta chain) was sequenced for a study of OX40 agonist ivuxolimab in advanced cancers. Study-wide results and limits: Relative to CD4+ cells, CD8+ T cells on average had more expanded clones.

Comment on this clone: The target antigen is unknown.

V was clipped by 4 bases and J by 5 bases, with 18 bases between them. Germline V lookup: CDR1 SGDLS, CDR2 YYNGEE. The CDR3 extends over 15 amino acids. Assay: immunoSEQ multiplex PCR; the TCRdb copy retains only in-frame clones and omits some. The sample contains roughly 80,000 clones, around 86% of which appear only once. This receptor was taken from an adult with an advanced solid tumor such as melanoma, head and neck, liver or kidney cancer. V is TRBV9 and J is TRBJ1-2; D possibly corresponds to TRBD1 (5 bases). Sample: CD4+ or CD8+ T cells sorted from blood, taken in a trial of the OX40 agonist ivuxolimab. For the CDR3, the DNA is TGTGCCAGCAGCCCAGGGAGGGCTACCCTTTATGGCTACACCTTC. Its translation is CASSPGRATLYGYTF.